The 26 T cell receptor beta chains in this list originate from one sample, sequenced in a study of tumor and adjacent non-tumor tissue in lung cancer. A modified ARM-PCR protocol with three rounds of nested PCR amplified TCRbeta. MiXCR, applied by TCRdb to the multiplex PCR reads, yields one record per CDR3 protein. The data contain approximately 62,000 distinct CDR3 sequences, about 61% of them singletons. RNA was extracted from bulk tissue without any cell sorting. Distant lung tissue was collected more than 3 cm away from the tumor edge. Material for sequencing was distant non-tumor lung tissue. The receptors derive from a man aged 70 or older with non-small cell lung cancer.

The chain employs TRBV29-1 and TRBJ2-3, with D maybe TRBD2 (6 bases). The germline V and J ends were trimmed by 5 bases and 3 bases, with 15 bases remaining between them. CDR1 SQVTM and CDR2 ANQGSEA come from the germline V gene. CDR3 length: 14 amino acids. In DNA, the CDR3 is TGCAGCGTTACCGGGACTCAGAATACAGATACGCAGTATTTT. Translated, it gives CSVTGTQNTDTQYF.

Only a few counts were recorded for this clonotype. The chain links TRBV20-1 to TRBJ2-1; TRBD2 aligns across 9 bases. CDR1 and CDR2 (germline): DFQATT, SNEGSKA (reference sequence). The trim removed 4 bases at V and 1 base at J, leaving 2 bases unmatched. This CDR3 is 14 amino acids long. CDR3 in amino acids: CSAKAGGSYNEQFF. CDR3 sequence (DNA): TGCAGTGCTAAAGCGGGGGGTTCCTACAATGAGCAGTTCTTC.

Concerning this clonotype: A much larger clone lies a single base off, so this may be a read error. V is TRBV5-5 and J is TRBJ2-7, with 9 bases matching TRBD2. The germline V gene encodes CDR1 SGHKS and CDR2 YYEKEE (reference sequence). V was clipped by 0 bases and J by 3 bases; unmatched bases: 4. CDR3 length: 15 amino acids. CDR3 residues: CASSLEPSGIYEQYF. The CDR3 DNA is TGTGCCAGCAGCTTGGAGCCTAGCGGGATCTACGAGCAGTACTTC.

This clonotype was detected many times. V is TRBV5-5 and J is TRBJ2-5; a possible D gene is TRBD2 (6 bases). The CDR3 spans 13 residues. V was cut by 4 bases and J by 5 bases, with 12 bases left in between. Germline values: CDR1 SGHKS, CDR2 YYEKEE (reference sequence). The CDR3 sequence: CASSPGGGETQYF. As DNA, the CDR3 is TGTGCCAGCAGCCCCGGCGGAGGGGAGACCCAGTACTTC.

Remarks on this clonotype: A much larger clone is a single base away; this may be a read error. The CDR3 does not end in the conserved phenylalanine or tryptophan, so this is likely a read error. V and J are TRBV12-3 or TRBV12-4 and TRBJ2-5; no firm D call. This CDR3 comprises 14 residues. V was cut by 5 bases and J by 5 bases, with 15 bases left in between. The CDR3 reads CASSLRPILETQYS. The CDR3 region has the DNA TGTGCCAGCAGTCTCCGCCCTATTTTGGAGACCCAGTACTCC.

There are a few counts of this clonotype. This may be a read error, as it is one base from a much larger clone. This sequence joins TRBV6-1 and TRBJ2-1; 8 bases fit TRBD2. Germline values: CDR1 MNHNS, CDR2 SASEGT. The V and J ends lost 6 bases and 5 bases, in that order; junction bases with no gene match: 9. There are 15 residues in the CDR3. The CDR3 region has the DNA TGTGCCAGCAGATTGGGAGCGGGAGCCCACAATGAGCAGTTCTTC. Translation gives CASRLGAGAHNEQFF.

V and J are TRBV20-1 and TRBJ2-3; TRBD2 aligns across 7 bases. This CDR3 region has 15 residues. From germline, CDR1 is DFQATT and CDR2 SNEGSKA (reference sequence). The junction had 7 bases not matched to a gene; V was cut back by 3 bases and J by 1 base. This CDR3 reads CSASNSGGGTDTQYF. CDR3 nucleotide sequence: TGCAGTGCTAGTAACTCGGGAGGAGGCACAGATACGCAGTATTTT.

V usage is TRBV11-2 and J usage is TRBJ2-3; 7 nucleotides align to TRBD2. CDR1 and CDR2 (germline): SGHAT, FQNNGV. With V trimmed by 10 bases and J by 3 bases, 19 bases remained unmatched. The CDR3 extends over 17 amino acids. For the CDR3, the DNA is TGTGCCAACAACTTAGAAATGGGGAGGGATAGAACAGATACGCAGTATTTT. It is translated as CANNLEMGRDRTDTQYF.

This clonotype was counted at least ten times. The chain uses TRBV6-1 and TRBJ2-1, with D maybe TRBD2 (5 bases). The CDR3 loop spans 15 amino acids. Germline V gives CDR1 MNHNS, CDR2 SASEGT. V lost 0 bases and J lost 0, with 6 bases in between. CDR3 bases: TGTGCCAGCAGTGAAGCCGGAGGCTCCTACAATGAGCAGTTCTTC. Translation gives CASSEAGGSYNEQFF.

In this sample, this clonotype turned up once. The junction does not match germline at one end; this may be a read error. The CDR3 DNA reads TGCGCCAGCAGAGTCGGGCAGAGGACCGAAGCTTCCTTT. It encodes CASRVGQRTEASF. The rearrangement uses TRBV10-2 and TRBJ1-1; D not certain. Germline V lookup: CDR1 WSHSY, CDR2 SAAADI. This CDR3 comprises 13 residues.

CDR3 loop: CASSLRENSPLHF. Here the CDR3 DNA reads TGCGCCAGCAGCTTGAGGGAAAATTCACCCCTCCACTTT. V and J are TRBV5-1 and TRBJ1-6; D remains unclear. CDR1 and CDR2 from the germline V gene are SGHRS and YFSETQ. The CDR3 extends over 13 amino acids. The V end was cut by 1 base, the J end by 7 bases, with 6 bases between.

Comments on this clonotype: Possible read error: a much larger clone is one base away. J is TRBJ2-7 and V is TRBV5-1; D unresolved. Looked up from germline, CDR1 is SGHRS and CDR2 is YFSETQ. This CDR3 contains 13 residues. V lost 4 bases to trimming and J lost 3 bases, with 11 bases between them. CDR3 bases: TGCGCCAGCAGCCTTACACGGAACTACGAGCAGTACTTC. Protein product: CASSLTRNYEQYF.

As for this clonotype: Germline and junction disagree at one end, which may indicate a read error. The gene calls are TRBV5-1 and TRBJ2-7; D is perhaps TRBD2 (5 bases). The CDR3 sequence is 12 residues long. The germline V gene has CDR1 SGHRS and CDR2 YFSETQ. The CDR3 nucleotides are TGCGTCAGCAGCTTGAGCGGTCTCGAGCAGCACTTC. This sequence encodes CVSSLSGLEQHF. Combining the CDR3 with reference TRBV5-1 and TRBJ2-7 gives the whole variable domain KAGVTQTPRYLIKTRGQQVTLSCSPISGHRSVSWYQQTPGQGLQFLFEYFSETQRNKGNFPGRFSGRQFSNSRSEMNVSTLELGDSALYLCVSSLSGLEQHFGPGTRLTVT.

The rearrangement uses TRBV29-1 and TRBJ2-5, with no clear D. CDR3 length: 16 residues. CDR1 SQVTM and CDR2 ANQGSEA come from the germline V gene. The V gene lost 0 bases and the J gene lost 0 bases, with 14 bases spanning the gap. This chain's CDR3 is CSVEDTSRYHQETQYF. CDR3 DNA: TGCAGCGTTGAAGATACATCCCGGTACCACCAAGAGACCCAGTACTTC.

This clonotype was found a few times. CDR3 sequence reads: CASSLVGNGGNYGYTF. CDR3 nucleotide sequence: TGTGCCAGCAGCTTGGTCGGGAATGGGGGAAACTATGGCTACACCTTC. The V gene is TRBV5-4, the J gene TRBJ1-2; TRBD1 is a possible D gene (5 bases). Germline CDR1 is SGHNT and CDR2 is YYREEE (reference sequence). The CDR3 runs to 16 residues. V lost 0 bases to trimming and J lost 2 bases, with 14 bases between them.

The chain carries TRBV10-3 and TRBJ2-7; unclear D gene. V was cut by 9 bases and J by 9 bases, with 24 bases left in between. The CDR3 totals 14 residues. Germline CDR1 ENHRY, CDR2 SYGVKD. In DNA, the CDR3 is TGTGCCATGAGCCAGACTGGTTCCGACAACGGGCAGTACTTC. Translation gives CAMSQTGSDNGQYF.

A note on this clonotype: A much larger clonotype is one base distant, so this may be a read error. The J gene is TRBJ2-7, the V gene TRBV6-1; possibly TRBD1 or TRBD2 for D (5 bases each). This CDR3 region has 14 residues. Looked up from germline, CDR1 is MNHNS and CDR2 is SASEGT. V lost 10 bases to trimming and J lost 1 base, with 17 bases between them. The CDR3 spells CATSRTWGSYEQYF. The CDR3 DNA follows: TGTGCCACCTCCCGGACATGGGGGTCCTACGAGCAGTACTTC.

This clonotype was seen at least ten times. The V call is TRBV11-2, the J call TRBJ2-1; D ambiguous. Germline V CDR1 and CDR2: SGHAT, FQNNGV. Trimming cost V 0 bases and J 4 bases, with 13 bases left between them. The CDR3 extends over 16 amino acids. The CDR3 sequence: CASSLEVGWEYNEQFF. CDR3 bases: TGTGCCAGCAGCTTAGAAGTGGGGTGGGAATACAATGAGCAGTTCTTC.

The V call is TRBV5-4, the J call TRBJ1-3; D might be TRBD1 (6 bases). The CDR3 is made up of 17 amino acids. V dropped 4 bases and J dropped 1 base, with 18 bases sitting between them. Germline-derived CDR1 and CDR2 are SGHNT and YYREEE (reference sequence). For the CDR3, the DNA is TGTGCCAGCAGCCTCCAGGGGAGTGGAAGGTCTGGAAACACCATATATTTT. It translates to CASSLQGSGRSGNTIYF.

CDR3 loop: CASRHTRVKRLDTQYF. The CDR3 DNA sequence: TGTGCCAGCAGGCACACCCGCGTCAAACGATTGGATACGCAGTATTTT. V gene TRBV6-5 combines with J gene TRBJ2-3; no firm D call. The CDR3 totals 16 residues. In germline, CDR1 is MNHEY, CDR2 SVGAGI. The V gene lost 6 bases and the J gene lost 6 bases, with 22 bases spanning the gap.

This clonotype was seen ten or more times. The genes are TRBV12-3 or TRBV12-4 and TRBJ2-3; the match to TRBD1 covers 10 bases. CDR3 length equals 14 residues. J gave up 5 bases and V 6 bases, and 5 bases lay outside the gene matches. The CDR3 DNA reads as TGTGCCAGCAGCGGGACAGGGGATGGAGATACGCAGTATTTT. Its protein is CASSGTGDGDTQYF.

As for this clonotype: This may arise from a read error, as a much more abundant clone is one base away. The CDR3 DNA is TGTGCCAGCAGCCGCGCTAGCGGGCGAGGGACCGGGGAGCTGGTTTTT. Protein sequence: CASSRASGRGTGELVF. V and J are TRBV12-3 or TRBV12-4 and TRBJ2-2; TRBD2 aligns across 8 bases. The CDR3 sequence is 16 residues long.

Comment on this clonotype: A much larger clone differs by one base, so this may be a read error. The V gene is TRBV20-1, the J gene TRBJ2-4; 7 nucleotides match TRBD1. This CDR3 region has 12 residues. Per germline, CDR1 DFQATT and CDR2 SNEGSKA (reference sequence). The J segment lost 8 bases and the V segment lost 4 bases, leaving 5 bases of the junction unmatched. The CDR3 here is CSAKETGYIQYF. The DNA for the CDR3 is TGCAGTGCTAAAGAGACAGGGTACATTCAGTACTTC.

Remarks on this clonotype: One junction end does not reproduce the germline sequence, and a read error may be involved. CDR3 DNA sequence: TGTGTCAGCGGCCAAGAGGTCAGGGATTCACCCCTCCACTTT. It codes for CVSGQEVRDSPLHF. The genes are TRBV11-2 and TRBJ1-6; possibly TRBD1 for D (5 bases). The CDR3 is 14 amino acids. CDR1 SGHAT and CDR2 FQNNGV come from the germline V gene.

This clonotype was counted many times. CDR3 nucleotide sequence: TGTGCCAGCAGCTCAGAAGGGATCCCCACAGATACGCAGTATTTT. Its protein is CASSSEGIPTDTQYF. The chain links TRBV11-2 to TRBJ2-3, with no clear D. The length of the CDR3 is 15 residues. Germline V gene data show CDR1 as SGHAT and CDR2 as FQNNGV. Trimming removed 4 bases from V and 2 bases from J, with 13 bases in between. The full variable domain, rest sourced from reference TRBV11-2 and TRBJ2-3, is EAGVAQSPRYKIIEKRQSVAFWCNPISGHATLYWYQQILGQGPKLLIQFQNNGVVDDSQLPKDRFSAERLKGVDSTLKIQPAKLEDSAVYLCASSSEGIPTDTQYFGPGTRLTVL.

This clonotype was observed many times. CDR3 protein: CSVLTSNEQYF. The DNA for the CDR3 is TGCAGCGTCCTGACTAGCAACGAGCAGTACTTC. This sequence joins TRBV29-1 and TRBJ2-7, with TRBD2 matching over 7 bases. The CDR3 consists of 11 residues. J lost 5 bases, V lost 6 bases, and 4 bases had no gene match. Germline V CDR1 and CDR2: SQVTM, ANQGSEA.